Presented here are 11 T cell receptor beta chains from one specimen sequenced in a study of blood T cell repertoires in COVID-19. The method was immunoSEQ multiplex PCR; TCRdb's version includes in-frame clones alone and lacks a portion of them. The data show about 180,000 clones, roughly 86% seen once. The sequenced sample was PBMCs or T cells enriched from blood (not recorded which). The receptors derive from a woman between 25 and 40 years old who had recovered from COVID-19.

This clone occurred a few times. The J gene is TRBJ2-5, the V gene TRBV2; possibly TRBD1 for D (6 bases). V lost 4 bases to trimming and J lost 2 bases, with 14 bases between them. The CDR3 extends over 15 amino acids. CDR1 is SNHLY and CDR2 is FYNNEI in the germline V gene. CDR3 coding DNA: TGTGCCAGCAGTGGGCTGGACAGATTTCAAGAGACCCAGTACTTC. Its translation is CASSGLDRFQETQYF. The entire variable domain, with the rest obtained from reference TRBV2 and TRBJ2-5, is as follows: EPEVTQTPSHQVTQMGQEVILRCVPISNHLYFYWYRQILGQKVEFLVSFYNNEISEKSEIFDDQFSVERPDGSNFTLKIRSTKLEDSAMYFCASSGLDRFQETQYFGPGTRLLVL.

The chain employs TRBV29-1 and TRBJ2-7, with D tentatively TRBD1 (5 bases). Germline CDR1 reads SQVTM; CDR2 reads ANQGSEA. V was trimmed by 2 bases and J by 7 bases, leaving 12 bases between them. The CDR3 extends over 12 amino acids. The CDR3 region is CSVETTTVEQYF. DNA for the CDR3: TGCAGCGTTGAAACAACGACAGTAGAGCAGTACTTC.

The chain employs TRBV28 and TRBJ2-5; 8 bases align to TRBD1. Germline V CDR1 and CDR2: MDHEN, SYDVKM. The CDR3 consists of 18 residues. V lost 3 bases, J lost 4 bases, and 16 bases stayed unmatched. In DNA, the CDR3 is TGTGCCAGCAGTTTTCCCCTTTTGCAGGGGGCTTTGTCAGAGACCCAGTACTTC. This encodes CASSFPLLQGALSETQYF.

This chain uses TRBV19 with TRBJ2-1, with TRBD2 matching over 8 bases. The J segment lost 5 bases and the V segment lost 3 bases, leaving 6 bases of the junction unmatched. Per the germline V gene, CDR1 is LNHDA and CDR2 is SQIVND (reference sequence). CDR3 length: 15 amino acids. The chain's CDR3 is CASSMRREVDNEQFF. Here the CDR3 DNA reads TGTGCCAGTAGTATGAGGCGGGAGGTTGACAATGAGCAGTTCTTC. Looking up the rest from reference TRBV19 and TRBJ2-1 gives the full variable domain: DGGITQSPKYLFRKEGQNVTLSCEQNLNHDAMYWYRQDPGQGLRLIYYSQIVNDFQKGDIAEGYSVSREKKESFPLTVTSAQKNPTAFYLCASSMRREVDNEQFFGPGTRLTVL.

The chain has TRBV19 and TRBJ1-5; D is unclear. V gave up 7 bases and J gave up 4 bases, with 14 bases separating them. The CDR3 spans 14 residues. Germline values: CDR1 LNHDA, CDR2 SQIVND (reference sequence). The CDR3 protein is CASTLGSENQPQHF. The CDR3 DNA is TGTGCCAGTACCCTAGGGAGTGAGAATCAGCCCCAGCATTTT.

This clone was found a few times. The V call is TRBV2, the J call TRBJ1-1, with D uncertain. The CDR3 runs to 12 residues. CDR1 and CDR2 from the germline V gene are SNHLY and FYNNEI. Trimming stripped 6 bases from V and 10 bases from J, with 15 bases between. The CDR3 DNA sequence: TGTGCCAGCAGCCCTGGGCGCGTGCGAGCTTTCTTT. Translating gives CASSPGRVRAFF.

CDR3 sequence (DNA): TGTGCCAGCAGTTTTGGACAGTCTGACGGGGAGCAGTACTTC. Amino acid sequence: CASSFGQSDGEQYF. The rearrangement joins TRBV27 to TRBJ2-7; D is perhaps TRBD1 (6 bases). V was pared by 3 bases and J by 7 bases, with 16 bases between. Germline V gene lookup returns CDR1 MNHEY and CDR2 SMNVEV (reference sequence). There are 14 residues in the CDR3.

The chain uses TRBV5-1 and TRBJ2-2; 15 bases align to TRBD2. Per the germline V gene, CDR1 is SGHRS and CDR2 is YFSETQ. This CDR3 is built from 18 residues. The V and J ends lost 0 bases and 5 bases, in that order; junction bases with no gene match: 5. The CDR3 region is CASSLAPGTSGRTGELFF. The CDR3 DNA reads TGCGCCAGCAGCTTGGCCCCTGGGACTAGCGGGAGGACCGGGGAGCTGTTTTTT.

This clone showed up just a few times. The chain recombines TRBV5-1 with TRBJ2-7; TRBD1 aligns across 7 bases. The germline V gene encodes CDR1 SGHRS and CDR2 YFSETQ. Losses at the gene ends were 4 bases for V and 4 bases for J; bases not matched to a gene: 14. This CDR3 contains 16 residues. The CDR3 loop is CASSPGQEAGKYEQYF. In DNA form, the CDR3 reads TGCGCCAGCAGCCCTGGACAGGAAGCAGGAAAGTACGAGCAGTACTTC.

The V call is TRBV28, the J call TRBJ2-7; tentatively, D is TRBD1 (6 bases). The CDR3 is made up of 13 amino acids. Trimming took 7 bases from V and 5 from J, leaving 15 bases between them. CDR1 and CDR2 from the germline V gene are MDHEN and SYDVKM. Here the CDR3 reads CASNEPGAHEQYF. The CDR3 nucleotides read TGTGCCAGCAACGAGCCAGGGGCCCACGAGCAGTACTTC. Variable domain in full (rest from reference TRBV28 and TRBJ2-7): DVKVTQSSRYLVKRTGEKVFLECVQDMDHENMFWYRQDPGLGLRLIYFSYDVKMKEKGDIPEGYSVSREKKERFSLILESASTNQTSMYLCASNEPGAHEQYFGPGTRLTVT.

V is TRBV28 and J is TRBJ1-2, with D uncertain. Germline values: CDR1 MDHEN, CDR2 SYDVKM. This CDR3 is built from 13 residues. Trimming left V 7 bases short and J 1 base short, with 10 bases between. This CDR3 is CASTKTVNYGYTF. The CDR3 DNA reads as TGTGCCAGCACTAAGACTGTTAACTATGGCTACACCTTC.